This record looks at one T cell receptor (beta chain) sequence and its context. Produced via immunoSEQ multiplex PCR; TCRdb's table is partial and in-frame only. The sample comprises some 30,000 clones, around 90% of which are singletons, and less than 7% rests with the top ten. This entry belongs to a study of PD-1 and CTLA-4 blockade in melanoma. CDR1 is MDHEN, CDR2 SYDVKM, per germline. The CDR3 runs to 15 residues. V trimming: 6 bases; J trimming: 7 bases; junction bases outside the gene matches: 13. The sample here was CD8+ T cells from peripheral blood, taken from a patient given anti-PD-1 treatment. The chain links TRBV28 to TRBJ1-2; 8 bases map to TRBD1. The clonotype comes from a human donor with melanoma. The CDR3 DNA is TGTGCCAGCAGCCCCAAAGGACCAGGGGGCCTTGGCTACACCTTC. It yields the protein CASSPKGPGGLGYTF.